Below, 30 T cell receptor beta chains from the same sample are listed, as sequenced in a study of blood T cell repertoires in COVID-19. Produced via immunoSEQ multiplex PCR; TCRdb's table is partial and in-frame only. The sample shows 200,000 to 250,000 clones, about 80% of them seen only once. Material for sequencing was peripheral blood. All receptors derive from a woman over 75 with COVID-19, enrolled during active disease.

The CDR3 coding sequence is TGTGCCAGCAGCTTAGTCTCCGGACAAGTGAACACTGAAGCTTTCTTT. Its translation: CASSLVSGQVNTEAFF. This chain joins TRBV11-2 and TRBJ1-1; D may be TRBD1 (5 bases). The germline CDR1 and CDR2 sequences are SGHAT and FQNNGV. The length of the CDR3 is 16 residues. Trimming shortened V by 1 base and J by 0 bases, and 12 bases separated the two germline ends.

The chain combines TRBV2 with TRBJ1-1; no definite D call. The CDR3 is made up of 14 amino acids. V was trimmed by 0 bases and J by 0 bases, leaving 5 bases between them. Per germline, CDR1 SNHLY and CDR2 FYNNEI. CDR3 loop: CASSEAAMNTEAFF. The CDR3 DNA follows: TGTGCCAGCAGTGAAGCAGCTATGAACACTGAAGCTTTCTTT.

A note on this clone: A junction boundary mismatches the germline segment, possibly from a read error. The DNA for the CDR3 is TGTGCCAGCAGTCCCCAAAACCGGGAGCCCCTGAATTTT. This gives the protein CASSPQNREPLNF. The V gene is TRBV9, the J gene TRBJ2-3, with D possibly matching TRBD2 (6 bases). The germline gives CDR1 SGDLS, CDR2 YYNGEE. The CDR3 extends over 13 amino acids.

The chain links TRBV27 to TRBJ1-5; D not resolved. V was trimmed by 5 bases and J by 4 bases, leaving 18 bases between them. This CDR3 spans 16 amino acids. In germline, CDR1 is MNHEY, CDR2 SMNVEV (reference sequence). CDR3 in DNA: TGTGCCAGCAGTCCTCAGAGCCTACGGGGAAATCAGCCCCAGCATTTT. Encoded protein: CASSPQSLRGNQPQHF.

This sequence joins TRBV6-6 and TRBJ1-1; no definite D call. The CDR3 consists of 13 residues. V lost 0 bases, J lost 5 bases, and 7 bases lay in between. Germline CDR1 reads MNHNY; CDR2 reads SVGAGI (reference sequence). The CDR3 sequence is CASSYSIETEAFF. Written as DNA, the CDR3 is TGTGCCAGCAGTTACTCGATAGAGACTGAAGCTTTCTTT.

The chain carries TRBV5-1 and TRBJ1-4; 9 bases align to TRBD1. The CDR3 has 15 residues. Germline lookup yields CDR1 SGHRS and CDR2 YFSETQ. J gave up 8 bases and V 5 bases, and 10 bases lay outside the gene matches. CDR3 nucleotide sequence: TGCGCCAGCAGAAGGACAGGGGACGCGGGGGAAAAACTGTTTTTT. Its translation: CASRRTGDAGEKLFF.

This chain uses TRBV10-2 with TRBJ1-3, with 9 bases matching TRBD1. V shed 3 bases, J shed 9 bases, and the junction held 3 bases outside the gene matches. The CDR3 has 13 amino acids. Germline-derived CDR1 and CDR2 are WSHSY and SAAADI. CDR3 sequence reads: CASSERQGGTIYF. CDR3 DNA sequence: TGCGCCAGCAGTGAACGACAGGGGGGCACCATATATTTT.

The chain couples TRBV2 to TRBJ1-5; 7 bases line up with TRBD1. This CDR3 has 15 amino acids. Germline V gives CDR1 SNHLY, CDR2 FYNNEI. Losses at the gene ends were 4 bases for V and 6 bases for J; bases not matched to a gene: 9. The CDR3 region is CASSVEAGGGQPQHF. DNA for the CDR3: TGTGCCAGCAGTGTTGAGGCAGGGGGAGGTCAGCCCCAGCATTTT.

The chain has TRBV2 and TRBJ2-5, with unresolved D. Trimming pared 6 bases from V and 2 bases from J, leaving 19 bases between. The CDR3 sequence is 16 residues long. Germline V gene sequence: CDR1 SNHLY, CDR2 FYNNEI. CDR3 loop: CASSSLIGGTQETQYF. The CDR3 DNA sequence: TGTGCCAGCAGCTCTTTGATTGGCGGAACGCAAGAGACCCAGTACTTC.

The gene calls are TRBV2 and TRBJ1-2; no clear D gene. Trimming stripped 6 bases from V and 0 bases from J, with 11 bases between. Germline V CDR1 and CDR2: SNHLY, FYNNEI. The CDR3 is made up of 14 amino acids. This CDR3 reads CASSSRGTNYGYTF. CDR3 in DNA: TGTGCCAGCAGCTCTCGGGGAACTAACTATGGCTACACCTTC.

The chain recombines TRBV3-1 (or the pseudogene TRBV3-2) with TRBJ1-4; D call uncertain. The CDR3 length is 13 residues. Looked up from germline, CDR1 is LGHDT and CDR2 is YNNKEL (reference sequence). V dropped 3 bases and J dropped 8 bases, with 10 bases sitting between them. The CDR3, as DNA: TGTGCCAGCAGCCACCGTGGAGGGGAAAAACTGTTTTTT. As protein: CASSHRGGEKLFF.

This rearrangement joins TRBV5-1 to TRBJ1-2; 8 nucleotides align to TRBD1. The germline V gene has CDR1 SGHRS and CDR2 YFSETQ. CDR3 length equals 13 residues. Unmatched junction bases numbered 5, after V lost 4 bases and J lost 6 bases. The CDR3 region is CASSQGQVDGYTF. The CDR3 DNA is TGCGCCAGCAGCCAGGGACAGGTGGATGGCTACACCTTC.

The table lists this clone with a count of one. The same CDR3 is also encoded by other DNA sequences in this sample. The V gene is TRBV4-1, the J gene TRBJ2-3; D is possibly TRBD1 (5 bases). The germline gives CDR1 MGHRA, CDR2 YSYEKL. V was trimmed by 2 bases and J by 3 bases, leaving 6 bases between them. The CDR3 covers 13 residues. CDR3: CASSQQGTDTQYF. The CDR3 DNA reads as TGCGCCAGCAGCCAACAGGGAACAGATACGCAGTATTTT.

The chain combines TRBV7-2 with TRBJ2-2, with 7 bases identical to TRBD2. The CDR3 extends over 18 amino acids. With V trimmed by 5 bases and J by 4 bases, 16 bases remained unmatched. Germline CDR1 reads SGHTA; CDR2 reads FQGNSA. The CDR3 region is CASSSPLGRGTSTGELFF. CDR3 nucleotides: TGTGCCAGCAGCAGCCCCTTGGGGCGGGGGACGTCCACCGGGGAGCTGTTTTTT.

Concerning this clone itself: The junction differs from germline at one of its ends, possibly a read error. The rearrangement links TRBV5-1 to TRBJ2-7, with D tentatively TRBD1 (6 bases). Germline V gene lookup returns CDR1 SGHRS and CDR2 YFSETQ. This CDR3 is built from 12 residues. CDR3 nucleotide sequence: TGCGCCAGCAGCTTAGGGGGTCACGAGCGGTACTTC. It is translated as CASSLGGHERYF.

In its sample, this clone was seen once. This chain joins TRBV11-3 and TRBJ1-2; D gene ambiguous. The CDR3 consists of 16 residues. The V and J ends lost 2 bases and 2 bases respectively, with 15 bases between them. Germline V gene data show CDR1 as SGHNT and CDR2 as YENEEA. This chain's CDR3 is CASSLPRVDWNYGYTF. Written as DNA, the CDR3 is TGTGCCAGCAGCTTACCCCGGGTAGATTGGAACTATGGCTACACCTTC.

The chain is built from TRBV18 and TRBJ2-2, with 10 bases that match TRBD2. V trimming: 8 bases; J trimming: 0 bases; junction bases outside the gene matches: 6. Germline V gene lookup returns CDR1 KGHSH and CDR2 LQKENI. The CDR3 sequence is 16 residues long. The CDR3 sequence is CASPSGRSTNTGELFF. CDR3 coding DNA: TGTGCCAGCCCTAGCGGGAGAAGCACGAACACCGGGGAGCTGTTTTTT.

V is TRBV5-4 and J is TRBJ2-7; 7 positions match TRBD1. This CDR3 is 14 amino acids long. CDR1 and CDR2 from the germline V gene are SGHNT and YYREEE (reference sequence). Losses at the gene ends were 4 bases for V and 3 bases for J; bases not matched to a gene: 7. CDR3 protein: CASSPQGGVYEQYF. The CDR3 region has the DNA TGTGCCAGCAGCCCCCAAGGGGGCGTCTACGAGCAGTACTTC. Supplemented by reference TRBV5-4 and TRBJ2-7, the full variable domain reads ETGVTQSPTHLIKTRGQQVTLRCSSQSGHNTVSWYQQALGQGPQFIFQYYREEENGRGNFPPRFSGLQFPNYSSELNVNALELDDSALYLCASSPQGGVYEQYFGPGTRLTVT.

V usage is TRBV2 and J usage is TRBJ1-2; D not certain. Trimming stripped 6 bases from V and 3 bases from J, with 17 bases between. The CDR3 has 15 residues. Germline CDR1 SNHLY, CDR2 FYNNEI. CDR3 coding DNA: TGTGCCAGCAGGGCGGCCAACGGGGAGGACTATGGCTACACCTTC. Translated: CASRAANGEDYGYTF.

The chain carries TRBV3-1 (or the pseudogene TRBV3-2) and TRBJ1-1; D not resolved. Per germline, CDR1 LGHDT and CDR2 YNNKEL (reference sequence). V was cut by 4 bases and J by 0 bases, with 6 bases left in between. This CDR3 is built from 13 residues. The DNA of the CDR3 is TGTGCCAGCAGCCGTACTATGAACACTGAAGCTTTCTTT. Translating gives CASSRTMNTEAFF.

This clone was seen a single time. V is TRBV12-3 or TRBV12-4 and J is TRBJ1-3; D gene uncertain. V lost 6 bases, J lost 6 bases, and 3 bases lay in between. The CDR3 is made up of 10 amino acids. The CDR3 loop reads CASSVNTIYF. The DNA of the CDR3 is TGTGCCAGCAGCGTAAACACCATATATTTT.

The chain combines TRBV18 with TRBJ1-2, with D tentatively TRBD1 (5 bases). Between the trimmed V and J ends, which lost 3 bases and 6 bases, there was a span of 20 bases. CDR3 length: 16 amino acids. CDR1 is KGHSH and CDR2 is LQKENI in the germline V gene. The CDR3 nucleotides are TGTGCCAGCTCACCGAACCGGGACCCGGGGGTTCATGGCTACACCTTC. As protein: CASSPNRDPGVHGYTF.

CDR3 protein: CASSQLAGVYEQYF. The CDR3 region has the DNA TGTGCCAGCAGCCAGCTAGCGGGAGTCTACGAGCAGTACTTC. This chain joins TRBV3-1 (or the pseudogene TRBV3-2) and TRBJ2-7; 10 bases are a match to TRBD2. V lost 3 bases to trimming and J lost 3 bases; unmatched junction nucleotides: 2. CDR3 length: 14 amino acids. Germline V gene lookup returns CDR1 LGHDT and CDR2 YNNKEL (reference sequence).

The chain links TRBV5-1 to TRBJ1-1, with 8 bases matching TRBD1. Germline V CDR1 and CDR2: SGHRS, YFSETQ. Losses at the gene ends were 0 bases for V and 1 base for J; bases not matched to a gene: 5. The CDR3 totals 16 residues. The CDR3 sequence: CASSLAGTGANTEAFF. CDR3 sequence (DNA): TGCGCCAGCAGCTTGGCCGGGACAGGAGCGAACACTGAAGCTTTCTTT.

This clone was seen once. This chain uses TRBV5-5 with TRBJ1-6, with TRBD1 as a possible D gene (5 bases). CDR3 length equals 16 residues. The V gene's germline CDR1 is SGHKS and CDR2 YYEKEE (reference sequence). Between the trimmed V and J ends, which lost 1 base and 14 bases, there was a span of 22 bases. CDR3 nucleotide sequence: TGTGCCAGCAGCTTGAGCTCAACAGGCGGGGTTCGGACCCTCCACTTT. This sequence encodes CASSLSSTGGVRTLHF.

Worth noting for this clone: The same CDR3 is also encoded by other DNA sequences in this sample. The chain couples TRBV18 to TRBJ2-2, with D maybe TRBD2 (7 bases). Germline assignment: CDR1 KGHSH and CDR2 LQKENI. V was shortened by 2 bases and J by 4 bases, with 17 bases between the two germline ends. This CDR3 region has 17 residues. The CDR3 loop is CASSPRSGGAPTGELFF. DNA of the CDR3: TGTGCCAGCTCACCAAGGTCGGGGGGCGCTCCCACCGGGGAGCTGTTTTTT.

The V and J genes are TRBV6-5 and TRBJ1-3; TRBD1 matches 7 bases. Germline lookup yields CDR1 MNHEY and CDR2 SVGAGI. This CDR3 is 14 amino acids long. Trimming cost V 8 bases and J 11 bases; bases outside gene matches: 15. The CDR3 region has the DNA TGTGCCAGCGGGCCGATCCCAAGAGGGGGCCCCATATATTTT. This codes for CASGPIPRGGPIYF.

The rearrangement joins TRBV20-1 to TRBJ1-2; 8 bases fit TRBD1. V shed 6 bases, J shed 4 bases, and the junction held 1 base outside the gene matches. Per germline, CDR1 DFQATT and CDR2 SNEGSKA (reference sequence). The length of the CDR3 is 11 residues. The CDR3 loop reads CSADRGYGYTF. DNA of the CDR3: TGCAGTGCCGACAGGGGCTATGGCTACACCTTC.

The chain uses TRBV12-5 and TRBJ2-2; perhaps TRBD2 as D (6 bases). Looked up from germline, CDR1 is LGHNT and CDR2 is FRNRAP. This CDR3 is built from 15 residues. Trimming pared 3 bases from V and 5 bases from J, leaving 13 bases between. CDR3 DNA: TGTGCTAGTGGTTTCGGAGGGGCCCGAACCGGGGAGCTGTTTTTT. Amino acid sequence: CASGFGGARTGELFF.

The chain uses TRBV6-5 and TRBJ1-1, with D unclear. V was cut by 8 bases and J by 1 base, with 17 bases left in between. This CDR3 comprises 15 residues. Germline CDR1 reads MNHEY; CDR2 reads SVGAGI. The CDR3 DNA reads as TGTGCCAGCCGCCTTCATTGGCGAGGGAACACTGAAGCTTTCTTT. Translation: CASRLHWRGNTEAFF.